Each of the 7 T cell receptor beta chains below was sequenced from the same sample in a study of blood T cell repertoires in COVID-19. Generated by immunoSEQ multiplex PCR, the TCRdb table keeps only in-frame clones and is missing some. Of 99,000 or so clones in the sample, 91% were seen once. The sequenced sample was peripheral blood. The receptor source for this set is a human donor in a cohort sampled during active COVID-19.

The rearrangement links TRBV12-2 to TRBJ1-1; the D segment call TRBD1 is taken from the table without a DNA check. TRBV12-2 is assigned pseudogene status. This CDR3 has 17 amino acids. The CDR3 nucleotides are TGTGCAAGTCGCTTAGCTCCGTGGACAGGGGGTACCACTGAAGCTTTCTTT. It codes for CASRLAPWTGGTTEAFF.

The chain recombines TRBV7-8 with TRBJ2-2; 8 bases are a match to TRBD1. CDR1 and CDR2 (germline): SGHVS, FQNEAQ. J gave up 4 bases and V 5 bases, and 6 bases lay outside the gene matches. CDR3 length equals 15 residues. As DNA, the CDR3 is TGTGCCAGCAGCCTCGACAGGGGCGCCACCGGGGAGCTGTTTTTT. It codes for CASSLDRGATGELFF.

This chain links TRBV11-3 with TRBJ2-1; D might be TRBD1 (5 bases). The germline V gene encodes CDR1 SGHNT and CDR2 YENEEA. V lost 5 bases, J lost 7 bases, and 12 bases lay in between. The CDR3 is 13 residues long. In DNA, the CDR3 is TGTGCCAGCAGCGCAAGGGGCTTGAATGAGCAGTTCTTC. Translating it yields CASSARGLNEQFF.

The genes are TRBV30 and TRBJ2-1; 12 bases line up with TRBD2. V trimming: 0 bases; J trimming: 8 bases; junction bases outside the gene matches: 5. This CDR3 has 15 amino acids. Per germline, CDR1 GTSNPN and CDR2 SVGIG (reference sequence). This CDR3 reads CAWSVYLAGGYEQFF. The CDR3 DNA is TGTGCCTGGAGTGTATACCTAGCGGGAGGGTATGAGCAGTTCTTC.

This clone was detected a few times. This sequence joins TRBV2 and TRBJ2-2; the D gene is possibly TRBD2 (6 bases). V was pared by 6 bases and J by 1 base, with 12 bases between. The CDR3 consists of 15 residues. Germline V gene lookup returns CDR1 SNHLY and CDR2 FYNNEI. CDR3 residues: CASRVSGLNTGELFF. The CDR3, as DNA: TGTGCCAGCAGGGTTAGCGGATTGAACACCGGGGAGCTGTTTTTT.

This CDR3 reads CASSQADHLRGTGQPQHF. The DNA of the CDR3 is TGCGCCAGCAGCCAAGCGGACCATCTCCGCGGGACGGGTCAGCCCCAGCATTTT. The rearrangement joins TRBV4-1 to TRBJ1-5, with D perhaps matching TRBD1 (5 bases). The CDR3 covers 18 residues. Trimming left V 1 base short and J 6 bases short, with 22 bases between. CDR1 is MGHRA, CDR2 YSYEKL, per germline.

V gene TRBV18 combines with J gene TRBJ2-1, with D perhaps matching TRBD1 (6 bases). The CDR3 consists of 15 residues. Between the trimmed V and J ends, which lost 1 base and 5 bases, there was a span of 12 bases. Germline V gives CDR1 KGHSH, CDR2 LQKENI. The CDR3 reads CASSPRTQGHNEQFF. The CDR3, as DNA: TGTGCCAGCTCACCACGCACACAGGGCCACAATGAGCAGTTCTTC. The full variable domain, with the rest looked up from reference TRBV18 and TRBJ2-1, is NAGVMQNPRHLVRRRGQEARLRCSPMKGHSHVYWYRQLPEEGLKFMVYLQKENIIDESGMPKERFSAEFPKEGPSILRIQQVVRGDSAAYFCASSPRTQGHNEQFFGPGTRLTVL.